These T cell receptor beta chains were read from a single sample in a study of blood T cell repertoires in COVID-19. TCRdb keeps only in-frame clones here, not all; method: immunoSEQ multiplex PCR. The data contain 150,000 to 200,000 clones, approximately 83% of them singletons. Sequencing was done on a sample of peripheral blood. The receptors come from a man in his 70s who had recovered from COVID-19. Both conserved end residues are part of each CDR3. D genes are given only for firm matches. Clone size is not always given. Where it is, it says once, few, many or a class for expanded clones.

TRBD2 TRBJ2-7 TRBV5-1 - CASSTGLAGTYEQYF TGCGCCAGCAGCACGGGACTAGCGGGAACCTACGAGCAGTACTTC
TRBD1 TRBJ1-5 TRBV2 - CASSYDRGLGSNQPQHF TGTGCCAGCAGTTACGACAGGGGCTTGGGTAGCAATCAGCCCCAGCATTTT
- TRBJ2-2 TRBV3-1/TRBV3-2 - CASSSLLGSGSTGELFF TGTGCCAGCAGCTCTTTACTAGGGAGCGGGTCCACCGGGGAGCTGTTTTTT
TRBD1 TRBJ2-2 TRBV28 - CASSFSQGVLAGELFF TGTGCCAGCAGTTTTTCGCAGGGGGTATTGGCCGGGGAGCTGTTTTTT
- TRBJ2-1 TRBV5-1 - CASSPRERTYNEQFF TGCGCCAGCAGCCCTCGGGAGAGAACCTACAATGAGCAGTTCTTC
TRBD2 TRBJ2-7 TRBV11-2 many CASSAAGTSGDYEQYF TGTGCCAGCAGCGCAGCCGGGACTAGCGGAGACTACGAGCAGTACTTC
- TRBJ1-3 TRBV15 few CATSRGAENTIYF TGTGCCACCAGCAGGGGGGCGGAAAACACCATATATTTT
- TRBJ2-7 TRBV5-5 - CASSLAPSGQGYF TGTGCCAGCAGCTTGGCCCCTTCAGGCCAGGGGTACTTC
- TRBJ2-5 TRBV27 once CASSLSRGIETQYF TGTGCCAGCAGTTTATCTCGGGGGATTGAGACCCAGTACTTC
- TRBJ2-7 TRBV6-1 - CASSERGRDEQYF TGTGCCAGCAGTGAAAGGGGGAGAGACGAGCAGTACTTC
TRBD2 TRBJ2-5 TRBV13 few CASSQLPGTSGRETQYF TGTGCCAGCAGCCAACTACCCGGGACTAGCGGGAGGGAGACCCAGTACTTC
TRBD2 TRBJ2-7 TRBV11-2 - CASSTSSGDHYEQYF TGTGCCAGCAGCACTTCTAGCGGGGATCACTACGAGCAGTACTTC
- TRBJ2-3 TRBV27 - CASSTPTGLGPDTQYF TGTGCCAGCAGTACCCCGACAGGCCTGGGCCCAGATACGCAGTATTTT
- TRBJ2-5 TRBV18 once CASSRQLETQYF TGTGCCAGCTCCCGACAGCTGGAGACCCAGTACTTC